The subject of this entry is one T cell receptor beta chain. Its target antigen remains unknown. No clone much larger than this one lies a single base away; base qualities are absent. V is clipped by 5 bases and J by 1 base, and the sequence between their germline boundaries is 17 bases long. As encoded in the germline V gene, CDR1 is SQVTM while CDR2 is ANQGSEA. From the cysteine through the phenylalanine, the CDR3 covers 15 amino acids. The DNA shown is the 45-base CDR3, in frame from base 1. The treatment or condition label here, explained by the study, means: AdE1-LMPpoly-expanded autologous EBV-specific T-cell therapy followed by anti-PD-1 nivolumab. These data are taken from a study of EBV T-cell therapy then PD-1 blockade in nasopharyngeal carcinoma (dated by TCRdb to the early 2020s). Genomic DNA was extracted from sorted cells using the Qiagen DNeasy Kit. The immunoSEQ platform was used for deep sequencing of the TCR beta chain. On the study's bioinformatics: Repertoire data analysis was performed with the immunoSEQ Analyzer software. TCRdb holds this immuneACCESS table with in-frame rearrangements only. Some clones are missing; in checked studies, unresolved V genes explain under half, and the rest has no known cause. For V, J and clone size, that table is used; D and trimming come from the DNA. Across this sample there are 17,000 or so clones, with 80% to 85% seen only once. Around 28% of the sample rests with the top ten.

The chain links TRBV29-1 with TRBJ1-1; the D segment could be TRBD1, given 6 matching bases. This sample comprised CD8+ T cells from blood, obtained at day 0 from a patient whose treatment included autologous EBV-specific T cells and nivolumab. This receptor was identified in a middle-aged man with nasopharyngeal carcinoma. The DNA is TGCAGCGTTCTAGGACAGAGACTCCCGAACACTGAAGCTTTCTTT. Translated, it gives CSVLGQRLPNTEAFF.